This TCR beta chain originates from a study of cytomegalovirus exposure and HLA in healthy donors (dated by TCRdb to 2016 to 2017). About the investigation overall: The 666 repertoires of the first cohort and the 95 to 150 validation repertoires were produced on the same platform, according to a later analysis. In addition to the first cohort of around 670 subjects, a separate validation cohort of approximately 130 different subjects was used. To predict cytomegalovirus infection status, the study combined high-throughput TCR immunosequencing, statistical association of individual TCRs with disease status, and machine learning. The study aimed to test whether cataloging public T cell receptors could reveal signatures of past pathogen exposure.

Points the paper makes about the study in general: A total of 150 to 200 TCR beta chains were listed by the study as associated with cytomegalovirus. Most TCR sequences were seen in very few donors, while some public TCRs were found in many individuals. A later analysis found that TCRs clustered in the first cohort also tended to co-occur in the 120 validation repertoires, with 94% of cluster scores above 0. In vitro tests confirmed that a few of the cytomegalovirus-associated TCR beta chains recognize cytomegalovirus antigens. The classifier was reported to diagnose cytomegalovirus status with high specificity and sensitivity in both the original and validation cohorts. All 120 or so repertoires were used to score co-occurrence in the validation cohort in a later analysis, because that analysis had no HLA typing for the cohort. The authors suggested that the approach could potentially be extended to other disease states and immunological phenotypes.

The library relied on the immunoSEQ multiplex PCR assay. As for the authors' bioinformatics: A statistical classification framework was built for diagnosing cytomegalovirus status from the catalog of TCR beta chain sequences. TCRdb holds this immuneACCESS table with in-frame rearrangements only. Some clones are missing; in checked studies, unresolved V genes explain under half, and the rest has no known cause. D and trimming were read from the DNA, whereas the V and J calls and clone size are those reported in that table. The sample table records some 140,000 clones; roughly 90% of these occur just once. Of the sample, around 20% is held by the ten largest clones. Germline trimming amounts to 4 bases on V and 1 base on J, with 10 as the count of junction bases outside the gene matches. The germline V gene encodes CDR1 SGHRS and CDR2 YFSETQ. The CDR3 sequence holds 16 residues, the cysteine and phenylalanine included. Only the CDR3 region is kept as DNA, spanning 48 bases read in frame from base 1.

The donors were included in the validation cohort of 120 subjects, a group kept apart from the roughly 700-subject first cohort. Comment on this clone: It has no known antigen specificity. Per-base quality was not reported, and no clone a single base away is much larger than it.

This clonotype originated in a young man in good health and CMV-seropositive. The sequence is built from TRBV5-1 and TRBJ1-1; 7 junctional bases match TRBD1. The sample comprised PBMCs. CDR3 region: CASSVPYRGGNTEAFF. The DNA reads TGCGCCAGCAGCGTACCTTACAGGGGAGGGAACACTGAAGCTTTCTTT.